The clone carrying this TCR beta chain was seen a handful of times. Its target is unknown. This sequence may be a read error, since a much larger clone differs from it by one base. This entry belongs to a study of circulating CD8 cells and anti-PD-1 response in melanoma. For the study at large: Non-responders showed stable or progressive disease; responders showed complete or partial response.

TCR libraries were prepared from about 15 ng of total RNA with the QIAseq Immune Repertoire TCR panel. TCRdb re-analysed the reads in MiXCR, keeping a single row per CDR3 protein. The repertoire holds some 1,200 distinct CDR3 sequences, approximately 8.1% seen once, with approximately 11% in the top ten. From live CD3+CD8+TCRalphabeta+ cells, four PD-1 and/or TIGIT subsets were sorted. Study-level results: PD-1 and DPOS subsets showed similar, higher clonality than DNEG.

Here the sequenced sample was CD8+ T cells from PBMCs, taken at baseline or after one month of anti-PD-1 therapy (not recorded which). The TCR comes from a human donor with melanoma.

CDR3: CASSLLDIEQFF. CDR3 nucleotides: TGTGCCAGCAGCTTACTGGACATTGAGCAGTTCTTC. The rearrangement uses TRBV5-4 and TRBJ2-1, with a weak D call TRBD1 (5 bases). The germline V gene encodes CDR1 SGHNT and CDR2 YYREEE (reference sequence). Trimming took 2 bases from V and 9 from J, leaving 9 bases between them. CDR3 length equals 12 residues.